This T cell receptor (beta chain) was retrieved from a study of T cell responses to AZD1222 COVID-19 vaccine. Study-level points and caveats: Repertoire sampling was restricted to post-peak T cell response timepoints. Donors were largely white British and mainly female; clonal diversity was possibly underestimated.

Some clones are missing from TCRdb's copy, which holds only in-frame ones; the method was immunoSEQ multiplex PCR. Found here are under 140,000 clones, roughly 90% of them singletons; the top ten hold about 8.3%. On this clone itself: Its matching antigen is unknown.

This TCR derives from an adult in good health. The starting material was peripheral blood, obtained on day 0 of AZD1222 vaccination.

This CDR3 is CASSQSLAEYNEQFF. In DNA form, the CDR3 reads TGCGCCAGCAGCCAATCCCTAGCGGAATACAATGAGCAGTTCTTC. The chain is built from TRBV4-1 and TRBJ2-1; TRBD2 matches at 7 bases. Germline V lookup: CDR1 MGHRA, CDR2 YSYEKL. V trimming: 2 bases; J trimming: 4 bases; junction bases outside the gene matches: 5. This CDR3 contains 15 residues.